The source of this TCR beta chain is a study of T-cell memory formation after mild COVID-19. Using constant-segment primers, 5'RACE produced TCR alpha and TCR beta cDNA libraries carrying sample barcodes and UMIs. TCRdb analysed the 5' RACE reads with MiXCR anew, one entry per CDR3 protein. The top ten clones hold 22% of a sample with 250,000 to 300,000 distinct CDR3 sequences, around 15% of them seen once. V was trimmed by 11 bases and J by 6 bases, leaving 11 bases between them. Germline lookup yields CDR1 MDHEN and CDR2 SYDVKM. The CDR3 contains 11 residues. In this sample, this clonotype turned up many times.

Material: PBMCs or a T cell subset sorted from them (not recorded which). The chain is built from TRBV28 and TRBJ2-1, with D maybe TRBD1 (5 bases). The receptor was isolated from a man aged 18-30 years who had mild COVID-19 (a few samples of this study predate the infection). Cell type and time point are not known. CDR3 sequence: CASARGNEQFF. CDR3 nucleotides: TGTGCCTCGGCTAGGGGCAATGAGCAGTTCTTC. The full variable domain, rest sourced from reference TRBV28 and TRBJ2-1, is DVKVTQSSRYLVKRTGEKVFLECVQDMDHENMFWYRQDPGLGLRLIYFSYDVKMKEKGDIPEGYSVSREKKERFSLILESASTNQTSMYLCASARGNEQFFGPGTRLTVL.